The clone carrying this TCR beta chain was counted only a few times. The antigen is not known. This CDR3 is 13 amino acids long. The V gene lost 0 bases and the J gene lost 7 bases, with 10 bases spanning the gap. Germline assignment: CDR1 MNHEY and CDR2 SMNVEV (reference sequence). The PCR was carried out with 60 Vbeta primers and 13 Jbeta primers. The data were produced by immunoSEQ multiplex PCR, yet TCRdb's version contains in-frame clones alone and is incomplete. Found here are about 170,000 clones, 70% to 90% of them singletons; the top ten hold less than 3%. The data originate from a study of cytomegalovirus exposure and HLA in healthy donors. Study conclusions and caveats: A few of the chains that were CMV-associated were confirmed in vitro to be specific for CMV antigens. Among the sequence variants, a highly shared cluster was likely an artifact of sequencing. Earlier analysis looked at TCR beta V segments, and most were productive about 90% or about 30% of the time. For most TCR sequences rarity was the rule, although some public TCRs occurred in many donors.

Sample: PBMCs. The TCR sequence derives from a male donor in good health and CMV-seronegative. The J gene is TRBJ2-7, the V gene TRBV27; D is uncertain. The CDR3 DNA reads as TGTGCCAGCAGTTTATCGTCCACTGTGGAGCAGTACTTC. Amino acid sequence: CASSLSSTVEQYF.